The 8 T cell receptor beta chains below come from one sample, sequenced in a study of T cell repertoires in cytomegalovirus infection. TCRdb reanalysed the reads using MiXCR and keeps one entry per CDR3 protein. The sample lists roughly 800,000 distinct CDR3 sequences, about 28% seen once, with less than 15% in the top ten. Their target antigens are unknown. The sample in question was cultured CD8+ T cells from PBMCs, obtained from culture after CMV antigen stimulation. These receptor sequences come from a human donor in good health (CMV status not recorded). Some clones in this sample may be carry-over from other donors' samples.

The genes are TRBV4-1 and TRBJ2-1, with D unresolved. Per the germline V gene, CDR1 is MGHRA and CDR2 is YSYEKL. The V end lost 4 bases, the J end lost 7 bases, and 11 bases lay between the germline ends. This CDR3 contains 13 residues. CDR3: CASSPVGSNEQFF. CDR3 in DNA: TGCGCCAGCAGCCCTGTAGGTAGTAATGAGCAGTTCTTC.

The chain uses TRBV9 and TRBJ2-1, with TRBD2 identical over 8 bases. The V gene end was trimmed by 2 bases and the J gene end by 0 bases; junction bases not matched to a gene: 10. The germline CDR1 and CDR2 sequences are SGDLS and YYNGEE. CDR3 length: 18 residues. CDR3 residues: CASSVDSGGPSSYNEQFF. The CDR3 DNA follows: TGTGCCAGCAGCGTCGACAGCGGGGGCCCAAGCTCCTACAATGAGCAGTTCTTC. Supplemented by reference TRBV9 and TRBJ2-1, the full variable domain reads DSGVTQTPKHLITATGQRVTLRCSPRSGDLSVYWYQQSLDQGLQFLIQYYNGEERAKGNILERFSAQQFPDLHSELNLSSLELGDSALYFCASSVDSGGPSSYNEQFFGPGTRLTVL.

The V call is TRBV12-3 or TRBV12-4, the J call TRBJ1-1; D remains ambiguous. The CDR3 totals 10 residues. V lost 7 bases and J 5 bases, leaving 5 bases between the germline ends. The CDR3 bases are TGTGCCAGCATGGCGACTGAAGCTTTCTTT. Translated, it gives CASMATEAFF.

The V call is TRBV6-2 or TRBV6-3, the J call TRBJ2-3; TRBD2 aligns across 7 bases. The CDR3 is 14 amino acids. V trimming: 8 bases; J trimming: 1 base; junction bases outside the gene matches: 6. Germline V gene sequence: CDR1 MNHEY, CDR2 SVGEGT. This CDR3 is CASDLSGGTDTQYF. The CDR3 DNA reads as TGTGCCAGCGACCTAAGCGGGGGCACAGATACGCAGTATTTT.

This chain joins TRBV6-5 and TRBJ2-2; D tentatively reads TRBD1 or TRBD2 (5 bases each). CDR1 and CDR2 (germline): MNHEY, SVGAGI. This CDR3 is 14 amino acids long. V was cut by 5 bases and J by 6 bases, with 13 bases left in between. In DNA, the CDR3 is TGTGCCAGCAGTACACCCTGGGGACCCGGGGAGCTGTTTTTT. The encoded protein is CASSTPWGPGELFF.

This CDR3 is CASSGRGIQETQYF. Here the CDR3 DNA reads TGTGCCAGCAGTGGGAGGGGGATACAAGAGACCCAGTACTTC. This chain joins TRBV6-1 and TRBJ2-5; D is possibly TRBD1 or TRBD2 (6 bases each). Germline values: CDR1 MNHNS, CDR2 SASEGT. Between the trimmed V and J ends, which lost 4 bases and 2 bases, there was a span of 11 bases. The CDR3 is 14 residues long.

The rearrangement joins TRBV7-9 to TRBJ2-3; 10 bases fit TRBD2. This CDR3 has 16 residues. Germline CDR1 reads SEHNR; CDR2 reads FQNEAQ (reference sequence). The J segment lost 0 bases and the V segment lost 4 bases, leaving 4 bases of the junction unmatched. This CDR3 reads CASSSLLAGSTDTQYF. CDR3 nucleotide sequence: TGTGCCAGCAGCTCCCTACTAGCGGGAAGCACAGATACGCAGTATTTT. The whole variable domain, remainder taken from reference TRBV7-9 and TRBJ2-3, is DTGVSQNPRHKITKRGQNVTFRCDPISEHNRLYWYRQTLGQGPEFLTYFQNEAQLEKSRLLSDRFSAERPKGSFSTLEIQRTEQGDSAMYLCASSSLLAGSTDTQYFGPGTRLTVL.

Worth noting for this clonotype: Germline and junction disagree at one end, which may indicate a read error. The CDR3 loop reads CACSTAGVEDGYTF. CDR3 in DNA: TGTGCCTGCAGCACCGCGGGGGTGGAGGATGGCTACACCTTC. The chain recombines TRBV7-4 with TRBJ1-2, with D perhaps TRBD1 (5 bases). The CDR3 contains 14 residues. Germline V gene sequence: CDR1 SGHVT, CDR2 SQSDAQ.